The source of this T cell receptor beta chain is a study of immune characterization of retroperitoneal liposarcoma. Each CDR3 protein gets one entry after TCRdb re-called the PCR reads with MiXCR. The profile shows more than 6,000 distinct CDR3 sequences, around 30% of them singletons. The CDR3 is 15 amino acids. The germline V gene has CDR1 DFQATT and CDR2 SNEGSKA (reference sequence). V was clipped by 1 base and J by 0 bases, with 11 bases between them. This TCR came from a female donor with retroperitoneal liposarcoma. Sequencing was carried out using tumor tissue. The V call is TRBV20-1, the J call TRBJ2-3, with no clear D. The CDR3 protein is CSARVPLLSTDTQYF. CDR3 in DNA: TGCAGTGCTAGAGTTCCATTACTTAGCACAGATACGCAGTATTTT.